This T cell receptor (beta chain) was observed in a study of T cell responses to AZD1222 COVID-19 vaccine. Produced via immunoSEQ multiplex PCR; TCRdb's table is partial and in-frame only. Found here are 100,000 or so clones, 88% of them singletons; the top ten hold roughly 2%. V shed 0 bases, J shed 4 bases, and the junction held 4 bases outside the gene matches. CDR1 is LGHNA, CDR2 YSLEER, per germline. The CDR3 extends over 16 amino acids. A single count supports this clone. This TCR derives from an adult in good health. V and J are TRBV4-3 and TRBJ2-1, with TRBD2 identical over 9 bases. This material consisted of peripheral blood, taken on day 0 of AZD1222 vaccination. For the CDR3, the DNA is TGCGCCAGCAGCCAAGATCCCCTAGCGGGATACAATGAGCAGTTCTTC. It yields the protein CASSQDPLAGYNEQFF.